This TCR beta chain appears in the sequencing data of a study of human T cells and chemical hapten exposure. This clonotype was observed a few times. After removal of 0 bases from V and 4 bases from J, the junction contained 10 bases not matched to a gene. The CDR3 contains 17 residues. Germline-derived CDR1 and CDR2 are GTSNPN and SVGIG (reference sequence). The time point: patch test 1, 2 weeks after DPC sensitization. The treatment denotes: therapeutic diphenylcyclopropenone sensitization with weekly scalp DPC. TCRdb reanalysed the RACE reads using MiXCR and keeps one entry per CDR3 protein. The sample consists of roughly 74,000 distinct CDR3 sequences, about 32% of them appearing once.

The chain carries TRBV30 and TRBJ2-3; the match to TRBD2 covers 10 bases. Sequencing was performed on whole blood, taken in connection with sensitization to the hapten diphenylcyclopropenone (DPC). The origin of this receptor is a man aged 35-49 years with alopecia areata. Some clones in this sample may be carry-over from other donors' samples. The CDR3, as DNA: TGTGCCTGGAGTGTTCCAGCGGGAGGGCGGGGCGCAGATACGCAGTATTTT. This gives the protein CAWSVPAGGRGADTQYF.